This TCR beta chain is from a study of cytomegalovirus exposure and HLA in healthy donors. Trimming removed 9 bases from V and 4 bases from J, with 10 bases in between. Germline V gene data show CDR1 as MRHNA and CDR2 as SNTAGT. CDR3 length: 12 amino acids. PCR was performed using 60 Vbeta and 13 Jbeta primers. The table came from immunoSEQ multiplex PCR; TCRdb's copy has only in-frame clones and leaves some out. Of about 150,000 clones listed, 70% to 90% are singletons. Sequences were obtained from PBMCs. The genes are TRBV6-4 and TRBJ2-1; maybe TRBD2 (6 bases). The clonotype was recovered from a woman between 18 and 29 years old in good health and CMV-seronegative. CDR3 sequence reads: CARFGGYNEQFF. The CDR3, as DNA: TGTGCCAGATTCGGGGGTTACAATGAGCAGTTCTTC.